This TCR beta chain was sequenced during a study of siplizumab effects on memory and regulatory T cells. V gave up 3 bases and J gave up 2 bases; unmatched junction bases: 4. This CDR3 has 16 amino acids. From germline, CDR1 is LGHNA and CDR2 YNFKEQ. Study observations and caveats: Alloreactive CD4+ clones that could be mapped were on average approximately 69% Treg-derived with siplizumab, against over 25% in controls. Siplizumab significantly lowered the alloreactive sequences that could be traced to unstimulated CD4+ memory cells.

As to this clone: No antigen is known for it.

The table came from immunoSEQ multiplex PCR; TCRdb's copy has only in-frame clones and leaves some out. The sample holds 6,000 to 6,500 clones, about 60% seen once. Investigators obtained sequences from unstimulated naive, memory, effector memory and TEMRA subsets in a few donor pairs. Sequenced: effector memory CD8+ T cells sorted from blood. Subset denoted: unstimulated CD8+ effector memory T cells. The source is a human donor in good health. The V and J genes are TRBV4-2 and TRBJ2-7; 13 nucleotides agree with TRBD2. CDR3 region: CASSHWTSGGTYEQYF. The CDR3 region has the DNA TGTGCCAGCAGCCATTGGACTAGCGGGGGAACCTACGAGCAGTACTTC.